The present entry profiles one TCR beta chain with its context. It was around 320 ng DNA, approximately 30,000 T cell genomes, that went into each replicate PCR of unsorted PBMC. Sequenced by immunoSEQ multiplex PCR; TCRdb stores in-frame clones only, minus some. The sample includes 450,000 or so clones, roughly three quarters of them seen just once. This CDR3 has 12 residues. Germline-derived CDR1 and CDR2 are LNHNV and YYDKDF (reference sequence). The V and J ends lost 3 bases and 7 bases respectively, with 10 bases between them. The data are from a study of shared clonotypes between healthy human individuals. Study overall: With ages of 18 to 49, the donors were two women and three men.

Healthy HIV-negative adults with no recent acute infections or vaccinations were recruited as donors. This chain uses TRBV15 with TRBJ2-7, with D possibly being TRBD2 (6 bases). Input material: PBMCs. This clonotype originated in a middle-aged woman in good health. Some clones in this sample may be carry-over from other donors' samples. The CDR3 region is CATSSSGREQYF. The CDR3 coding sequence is TGTGCCACCAGCAGCTCTGGGAGGGAGCAGTACTTC.